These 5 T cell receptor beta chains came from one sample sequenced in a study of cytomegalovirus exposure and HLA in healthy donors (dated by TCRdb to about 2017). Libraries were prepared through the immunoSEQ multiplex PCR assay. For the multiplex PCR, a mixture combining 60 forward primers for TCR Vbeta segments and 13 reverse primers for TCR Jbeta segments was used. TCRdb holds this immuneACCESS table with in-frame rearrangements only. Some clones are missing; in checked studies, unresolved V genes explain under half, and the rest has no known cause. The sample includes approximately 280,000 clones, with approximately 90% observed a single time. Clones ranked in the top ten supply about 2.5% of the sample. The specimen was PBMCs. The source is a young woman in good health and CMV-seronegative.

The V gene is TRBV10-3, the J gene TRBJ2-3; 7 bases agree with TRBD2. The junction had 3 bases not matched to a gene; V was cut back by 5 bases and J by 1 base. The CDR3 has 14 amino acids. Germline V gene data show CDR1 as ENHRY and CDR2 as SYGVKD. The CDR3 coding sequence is TGTGCCATCAGTCGCGCGGGAGGCACAGATACGCAGTATTTT. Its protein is CAISRAGGTDTQYF.

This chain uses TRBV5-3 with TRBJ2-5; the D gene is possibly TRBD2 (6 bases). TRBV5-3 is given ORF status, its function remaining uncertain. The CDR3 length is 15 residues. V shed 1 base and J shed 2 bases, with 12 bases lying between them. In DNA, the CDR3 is TGTGCCAGAAGCTTGCTGCGGACTACACAAGAGACCCAGTACTTC. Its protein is CARSLLRTTQETQYF.

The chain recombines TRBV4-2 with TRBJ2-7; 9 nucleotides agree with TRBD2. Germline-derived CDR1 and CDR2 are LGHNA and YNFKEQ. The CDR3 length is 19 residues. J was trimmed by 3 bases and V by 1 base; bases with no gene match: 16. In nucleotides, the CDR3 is TGTGCCAGCAGCCAAGTTTATTCGGAGCGGGGGGCTTCCTTCTACGAGCAGTACTTC. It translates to CASSQVYSERGASFYEQYF.

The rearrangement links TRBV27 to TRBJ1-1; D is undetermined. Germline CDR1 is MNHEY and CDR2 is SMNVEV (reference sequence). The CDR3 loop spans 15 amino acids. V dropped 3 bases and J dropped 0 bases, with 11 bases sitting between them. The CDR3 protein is CASSFSGNMNTEAFF. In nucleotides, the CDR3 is TGTGCCAGCAGTTTTTCGGGAAACATGAACACTGAAGCTTTCTTT.

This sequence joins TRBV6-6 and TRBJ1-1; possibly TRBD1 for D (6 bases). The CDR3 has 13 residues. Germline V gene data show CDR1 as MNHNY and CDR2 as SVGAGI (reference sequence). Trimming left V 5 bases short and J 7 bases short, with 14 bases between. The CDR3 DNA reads TGTGCCAGCAGTCAGCCCGAACAGGGTGAAGCTTTCTTT. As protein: CASSQPEQGEAFF.